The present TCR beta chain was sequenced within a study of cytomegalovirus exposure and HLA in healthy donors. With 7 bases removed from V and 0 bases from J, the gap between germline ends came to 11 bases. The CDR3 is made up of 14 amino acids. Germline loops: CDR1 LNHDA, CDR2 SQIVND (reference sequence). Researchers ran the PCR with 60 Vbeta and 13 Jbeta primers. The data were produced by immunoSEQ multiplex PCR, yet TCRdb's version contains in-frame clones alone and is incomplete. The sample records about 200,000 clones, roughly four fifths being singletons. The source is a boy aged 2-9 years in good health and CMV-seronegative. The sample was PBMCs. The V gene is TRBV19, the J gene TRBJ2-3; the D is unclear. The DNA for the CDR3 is TGTGCCAGTACCCAGAACCCTAGCACAGATACGCAGTATTTT. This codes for CASTQNPSTDTQYF. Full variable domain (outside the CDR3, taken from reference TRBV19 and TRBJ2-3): DGGITQSPKYLFRKEGQNVTLSCEQNLNHDAMYWYRQDPGQGLRLIYYSQIVNDFQKGDIAEGYSVSREKKESFPLTVTSAQKNPTAFYLCASTQNPSTDTQYFGPGTRLTVL.